This T cell receptor beta chain was obtained from a study of response to subunit inactivated influenza vaccine (dated by TCRdb to 2016 to 2018). Some background on the complete study: Deep quantitative profiling of the T cell receptor repertoire was used in the study to follow responses to a trivalent subunit inactivated influenza vaccine.

As regards this clonotype: Its binding antigen is unknown. Nothing much larger sits one base from this clone, and base qualities are not available.

General study outcomes and caveats: According to the authors, only a limited number of new T cells may be recruited by each seasonal influenza vaccination.

Via the germline V gene (reference sequence), CDR1 is DFQATT and CDR2 SNEGSKA. Including cysteine and phenylalanine, the CDR3 has 14 amino acids. CDR3 DNA only is kept here, 42 bases in frame from base 1. Ends trimmed: V by 1 base, J by 6 bases; bases unmatched to a gene: 6. The library was prepared using RT-PCR. Sequencing instrument: Illumina HiSeq 2500. The public sequencing data were trimmed at Q25 with fastp and processed into clonotypes with MiXCR by TCRdb, which kept only in-frame beta chains. For every CDR3 protein sequence, its rows merge into one entry that carries the most common genes and DNA. This sample holds over 750,000 distinct CDR3 sequences; approximately 21% were observed only once. The ten largest clones represent about 9.4% of the sample.

The sample here was PBMCs from blood, taken 5 days after vaccination. The receptor comes from a man in his forties or fifties who received an inactivated influenza vaccine. Donor details come from another sample of the same person, matched by shared clones. The V and J genes are TRBV20-1 and TRBJ2-7, with 10 bases matching TRBD2. The CDR3 protein: CSARGLAGVGEQYF. The DNA sequence is given as TGCAGTGCTAGAGGGCTAGCGGGAGTTGGCGAGCAGTACTTC.